This T cell receptor beta chain was sequenced during a study of T cells in tuberculosis. Points from the study as a whole: Active tuberculosis alpha repertoires lay closer to GMM-specific TCRs than controls'. Active tuberculosis patients had shorter CDR3-alpha; the beta difference was nonsignificant. Cases with active tuberculosis were adults, while controls were adolescents.

For this clone: Its antigen is currently unknown.

Adolescents were screened for latent TB by skin test and IGRA. Libraries were prepared by immunoSEQ multiplex PCR; TCRdb keeps only in-frame clonotypes and omits some of them. The table includes 33,000 or so clones, 93% detected once. The germline V gene encodes CDR1 SGHNT and CDR2 YYREEE (reference sequence). The CDR3 loop spans 17 amino acids. Trimming left V 4 bases short and J 7 bases short, with 26 bases between. This TCR came from a donor aged 10 to 29 with latent tuberculosis or without tuberculosis infection. Sequencing input: PBMCs. V gene TRBV5-4 combines with J gene TRBJ1-2; possibly TRBD1 for D (6 bases). The CDR3: CASSIPTGSSRTGGYTF. The CDR3 DNA is TGTGCCAGCAGCATCCCGACAGGTTCATCCCGGACCGGTGGCTACACCTTC.